This T cell receptor beta chain was documented in a study of blood T cells in healthy people across ages. The study, taken as a whole, reports: Naive and antigen-experienced cells could not be conclusively compared, given unsorted PBMCs. More naive CD4+ cells and higher diversity marked long-lived donors relative to aged donors.

Each donor had approximately 10 milliliters of peripheral blood drawn. RNA extraction gave at least 5 micrograms of total RNA per sample. Using a J-beta primer mix together with a sample-barcoded 5' primer, a second PCR was run for about 6 to 12 cycles. TCRdb reanalysed the 5' RACE reads using MiXCR and keeps one entry per CDR3 protein. The sample carries 250,000 to 300,000 distinct CDR3 sequences, about 25% recorded once. Germline CDR1 is SGHTA and CDR2 is FQGNSA. This CDR3 is built from 17 residues. The V gene lost 1 base and the J gene lost 1 base, with 13 bases spanning the gap. Comment on this clonotype: Antigen unknown.

The clonotype comes from a woman aged 65 to 85 in good health. Specimen: blood. J is TRBJ1-4 and V is TRBV7-2; weak D call: TRBD1 (5 bases). The CDR3 nucleotides read TGTGCCAGCAGCTTAGGGCGGGGGGGAGGAACTAATGAAAAACTGTTTTTT. Its protein product is CASSLGRGGGTNEKLFF. Full variable domain (remainder filled in from reference TRBV7-2 and TRBJ1-4): GAGVSQSPSNKVTEKGKDVELRCDPISGHTALYWYRQSLGQGLEFLIYFQGNSAPDKSGLPSDRFSAERTGGSVSTLTIQRTQQEDSAVYLCASSLGRGGGTNEKLFFGSGTQLSVL.